The 17 T cell receptor beta chains listed next were all sequenced from one sample in a study of blood T cell repertoires in COVID-19. Profiled with immunoSEQ multiplex PCR; TCRdb holds only in-frame clones, not every one. The profile covers 160,000 or so clones, with about 80% appearing a single time and approximately 6.2% taken by the ten largest. The sequencing sample was made of peripheral blood. The source of these receptors is a man in his sixties or seventies with active or convalescent COVID-19.

This clone was recorded only once. This chain joins TRBV7-3 and TRBJ1-2; 7 bases agree with TRBD1. V shed 0 bases, J shed 4 bases, and the junction held 8 bases outside the gene matches. The CDR3 runs to 16 residues. Germline lookup yields CDR1 SGHTA and CDR2 FQGTGA. The chain's CDR3 is CASSLTGGQNFYGYTF. The CDR3 region has the DNA TGTGCCAGCAGCTTAACGGGGGGACAGAACTTCTATGGCTACACCTTC. The whole variable domain, remainder taken from reference TRBV7-3 and TRBJ1-2, is GAGVSQTPSNKVTEKGKYVELRCDPISGHTALYWYRQSLGQGPEFLIYFQGTGAADDSGLPNDRFFAVRPEGSVSTLKIQRTERGDSAVYLCASSLTGGQNFYGYTFGSGTRLTVV.

This chain connects TRBV2 to TRBJ2-5, with D possibly TRBD1 on 6 matching bases. The V gene lost 6 bases and the J gene lost 0 bases, with 11 bases spanning the gap. From germline, CDR1 is SNHLY and CDR2 FYNNEI. The CDR3 consists of 14 residues. The CDR3 reads CASSPQGNQETQYF. CDR3 DNA sequence: TGTGCCAGCAGCCCCCAGGGGAACCAAGAGACCCAGTACTTC.

The chain recombines TRBV9 with TRBJ2-1, with 9 bases that match TRBD1. V was clipped by 2 bases and J by 7 bases; unmatched bases: 7. Looked up from germline, CDR1 is SGDLS and CDR2 is YYNGEE. This CDR3 spans 15 amino acids. The CDR3 nucleotides read TGTGCCAGCAGCGTCCGGGACAGGGTGTTAAATGAGCAGTTCTTC. It yields the protein CASSVRDRVLNEQFF.

The chain employs TRBV5-4 and TRBJ2-7, with D perhaps TRBD2 (6 bases). The CDR3 is made up of 16 amino acids. Trimming removed 4 bases from V and 2 bases from J, with 19 bases in between. The germline V gene encodes CDR1 SGHNT and CDR2 YYREEE (reference sequence). The CDR3 spells CASSLLSTGLAYEQYF. The DNA of the CDR3 is TGTGCCAGCAGCCTCCTATCTACGGGACTCGCCTACGAGCAGTACTTC.

The rearrangement links TRBV10-3 to TRBJ2-7; 7 positions match TRBD1. The length of the CDR3 is 13 residues. The V gene's germline CDR1 is ENHRY and CDR2 SYGVKD. V lost 3 bases and J lost 5; bases outside the gene matches: 4. The CDR3 region has the DNA TGTGCCATCAGTGAACGAGGACAGGACGAGCAGTACTTC. It yields the protein CAISERGQDEQYF.

There are a few counts of this clone. V gene TRBV7-3 combines with J gene TRBJ2-1; D not certain. In germline, CDR1 is SGHTA, CDR2 FQGTGA. V dropped 5 bases and J dropped 6 bases, with 17 bases sitting between them. This CDR3 has 15 residues. CDR3 sequence: CASSPLAIPGNEQFF. The CDR3 DNA is TGTGCCAGCAGCCCGCTGGCAATCCCTGGCAATGAGCAGTTCTTC.

This clone occurred a few times. This rearrangement joins TRBV6-6 to TRBJ2-3; TRBD2 is a possible D gene (6 bases). Germline CDR1 and CDR2: MNHNY and SVGAGI (reference sequence). The CDR3 consists of 15 residues. V lost 5 bases and J lost 0, with 12 bases in between. DNA for the CDR3: TGTGCCAGCAGTCCTACTAGCAGAAGCACAGATACGCAGTATTTT. This translates into CASSPTSRSTDTQYF.

The chain recombines TRBV6-1 with TRBJ1-4, with TRBD1 matching over 8 bases. The V gene's germline CDR1 is MNHNS and CDR2 SASEGT. The CDR3 covers 17 residues. The trim removed 0 bases at V and 8 bases at J, leaving 11 bases unmatched. The CDR3 loop is CASSEAPSTGEIEKLFF. The CDR3 bases are TGTGCCAGCAGTGAAGCTCCATCGACAGGGGAAATCGAAAAACTGTTTTTT.

J is TRBJ1-3 and V is TRBV7-8; TRBD1 might be the D (5 bases). There are 16 residues in the CDR3. Germline values: CDR1 SGHVS, CDR2 FQNEAQ. V was shortened by 4 bases and J by 0 bases, with 13 bases between the two germline ends. The CDR3 sequence: CASSSSAGHSGNTIYF. DNA for the CDR3: TGTGCCAGCAGCTCCTCTGCAGGGCACTCTGGAAACACCATATATTTT.

This clone was counted between two and nine times. The chain carries TRBV5-1 and TRBJ1-2; weak D call: TRBD1 (5 bases). Germline CDR1 SGHRS, CDR2 YFSETQ. V was trimmed by 0 bases and J by 11 bases, leaving 14 bases between them. The CDR3 is 13 amino acids. CDR3 region: CASSLGQPKGYTF. In nucleotides, the CDR3 is TGCGCCAGCAGCTTGGGACAGCCAAAGGGGTACACCTTC.

The chain combines TRBV2 with TRBJ2-7; TRBD1 matches 9 bases. J was trimmed by 4 bases and V by 8 bases; bases with no gene match: 12. The CDR3 contains 15 residues. Germline lookup yields CDR1 SNHLY and CDR2 FYNNEI. CDR3 residues: CASLRPGQGLYEQYF. The CDR3 DNA reads as TGTGCCAGCCTGCGACCGGGACAGGGTTTGTACGAGCAGTACTTC.

The rearrangement links TRBV5-6 to TRBJ1-2; no firm D call. V gave up 4 bases and J gave up 0 bases, with 4 bases separating them. CDR1 and CDR2 from the germline V gene are SGHDT and YYEEEE. This CDR3 region has 12 residues. The CDR3 sequence: CASSQTNYGYTF. The CDR3 region has the DNA TGTGCCAGCAGCCAGACTAACTATGGCTACACCTTC.

This clone was counted between two and nine times. CDR3 in amino acids: CASSPKPGGNHKNIQYF. The CDR3 bases are TGTGCCAGCAGTCCTAAGCCGGGGGGGAACCACAAAAACATTCAGTACTTC. The chain joins TRBV3-1 (or the pseudogene TRBV3-2) to TRBJ2-4; TRBD2 aligns across 8 bases. Germline lookup yields CDR1 LGHDT and CDR2 YNNKEL (reference sequence). V trimming: 6 bases; J trimming: 3 bases; junction bases outside the gene matches: 13. This CDR3 is 17 amino acids long.

The rearrangement links TRBV19 to TRBJ1-1, with 7 bases aligning to TRBD1. Germline loops: CDR1 LNHDA, CDR2 SQIVND (reference sequence). V dropped 5 bases and J dropped 6; count of bases not matched to a gene: 9. The CDR3 runs 14 residues. DNA of the CDR3: TGTGCCAGTAGTCCAAGGACAGGTCCGGCTGAAGCTTTCTTT. Protein sequence: CASSPRTGPAEAFF.

This sequence joins TRBV2 and TRBJ1-4; D may be TRBD1 (6 bases). The CDR3 covers 14 residues. Germline CDR1 and CDR2: SNHLY and FYNNEI. Trimming removed 1 base at V and 7 bases at J, with 10 bases between. In nucleotides, the CDR3 is TGTGCCAGCAGTGAAGACAGGGTTACTGAAAAACTGTTTTTT. Translating gives CASSEDRVTEKLFF.

The chain combines TRBV6-2 or TRBV6-3 with TRBJ1-1; 10 nucleotides line up with TRBD1. The CDR3 is 18 amino acids. Germline CDR1 is MNHEY and CDR2 is SVGEGT. With V trimmed by 7 bases and J by 1 base, 15 bases remained unmatched. The CDR3 nucleotides are TGTGCCAGCAACCCGACAGGGGGCGCGGTAAGATCGAACACTGAAGCTTTCTTT. Its translation is CASNPTGGAVRSNTEAFF.

This chain uses TRBV6-1 with TRBJ2-1; D not resolved. V was shortened by 1 base and J by 11 bases, with 9 bases between the two germline ends. CDR1 MNHNS and CDR2 SASEGT come from the germline V gene. The CDR3 length is 12 residues. Here the CDR3 reads CASSEVGTKQFF. The CDR3 nucleotides read TGTGCCAGCAGTGAAGTTGGCACAAAGCAGTTCTTC.